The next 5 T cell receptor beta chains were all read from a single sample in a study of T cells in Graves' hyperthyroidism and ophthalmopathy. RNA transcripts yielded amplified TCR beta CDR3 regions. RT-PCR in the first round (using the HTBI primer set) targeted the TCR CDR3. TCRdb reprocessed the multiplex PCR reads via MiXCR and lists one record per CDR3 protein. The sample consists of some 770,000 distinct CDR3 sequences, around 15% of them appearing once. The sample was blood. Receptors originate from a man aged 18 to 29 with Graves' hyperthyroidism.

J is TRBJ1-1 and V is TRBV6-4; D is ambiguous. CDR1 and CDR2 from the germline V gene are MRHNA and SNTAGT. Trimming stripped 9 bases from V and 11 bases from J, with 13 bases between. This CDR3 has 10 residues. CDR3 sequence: CASWPGGAFF. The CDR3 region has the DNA TGTGCCAGTTGGCCCGGCGGCGCTTTCTTT.

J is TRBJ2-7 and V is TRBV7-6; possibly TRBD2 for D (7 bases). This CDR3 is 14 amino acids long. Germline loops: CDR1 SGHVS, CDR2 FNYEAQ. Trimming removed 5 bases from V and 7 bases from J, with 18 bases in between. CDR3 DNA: TGTGCCAGCAGCCTAACCGGGGGGCGTCGTGAGCAGTACTTC. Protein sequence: CASSLTGGRREQYF.

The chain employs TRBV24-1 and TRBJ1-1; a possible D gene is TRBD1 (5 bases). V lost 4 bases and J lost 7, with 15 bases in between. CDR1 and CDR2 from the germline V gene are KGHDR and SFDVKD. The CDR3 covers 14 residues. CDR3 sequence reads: CATSDWDRPFEAFF. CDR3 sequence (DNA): TGTGCCACCAGTGACTGGGACCGACCCTTTGAAGCTTTCTTT.

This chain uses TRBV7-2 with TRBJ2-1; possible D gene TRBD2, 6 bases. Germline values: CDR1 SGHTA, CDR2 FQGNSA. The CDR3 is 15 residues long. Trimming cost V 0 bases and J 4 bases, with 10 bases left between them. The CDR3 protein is CASSLARDFYNEQFF. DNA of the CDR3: TGTGCCAGCAGCTTAGCCCGGGACTTTTACAATGAGCAGTTCTTC.

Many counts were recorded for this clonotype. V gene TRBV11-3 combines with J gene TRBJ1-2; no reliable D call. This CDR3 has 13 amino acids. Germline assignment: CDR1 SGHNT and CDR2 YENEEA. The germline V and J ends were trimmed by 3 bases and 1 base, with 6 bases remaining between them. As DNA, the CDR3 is TGTGCCAGCAGCTTTGAAATTAACTATGGCTACACCTTC. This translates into CASSFEINYGYTF.